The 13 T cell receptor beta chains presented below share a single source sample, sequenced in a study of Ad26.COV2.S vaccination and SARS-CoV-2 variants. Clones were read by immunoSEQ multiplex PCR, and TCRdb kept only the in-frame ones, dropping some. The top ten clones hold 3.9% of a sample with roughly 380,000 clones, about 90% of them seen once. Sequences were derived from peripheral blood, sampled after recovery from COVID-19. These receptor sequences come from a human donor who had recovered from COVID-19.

In DNA form, the CDR3 reads TGTGCCAGCAGTGCGGGGGGGGGAGGAGAAGAGACCCAGTACTTC. Translating gives CASSAGGGGEETQYF. The chain uses TRBV7-2 and TRBJ2-5, with TRBD2 identical over 9 bases. The CDR3 is 15 amino acids. The trim removed 6 bases at V and 3 bases at J, leaving 8 bases unmatched. The V gene's germline CDR1 is SGHTA and CDR2 FQGNSA. The whole variable domain, filled in from reference TRBV7-2 and TRBJ2-5, reads GAGVSQSPSNKVTEKGKDVELRCDPISGHTALYWYRQSLGQGLEFLIYFQGNSAPDKSGLPSDRFSAERTGGSVSTLTIQRTQQEDSAVYLCASSAGGGGEETQYFGPGTRLLVL.

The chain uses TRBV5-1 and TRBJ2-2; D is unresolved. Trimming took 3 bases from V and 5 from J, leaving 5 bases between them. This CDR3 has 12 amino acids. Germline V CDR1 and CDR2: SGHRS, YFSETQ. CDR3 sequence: CASSSDTGELFF. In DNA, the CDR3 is TGCGCCAGCAGCTCGGATACCGGGGAGCTGTTTTTT. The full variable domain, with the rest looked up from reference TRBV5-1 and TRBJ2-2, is KAGVTQTPRYLIKTRGQQVTLSCSPISGHRSVSWYQQTPGQGLQFLFEYFSETQRNKGNFPGRFSGRQFSNSRSEMNVSTLELGDSALYLCASSSDTGELFFGEGSRLTVL.

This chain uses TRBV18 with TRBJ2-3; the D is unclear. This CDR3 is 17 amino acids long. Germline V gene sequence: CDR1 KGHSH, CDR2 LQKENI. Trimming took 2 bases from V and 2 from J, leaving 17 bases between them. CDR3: CASSPYAGTANTDTQYF. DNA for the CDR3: TGTGCCAGCTCACCATATGCCGGCACGGCCAACACAGATACGCAGTATTTT.

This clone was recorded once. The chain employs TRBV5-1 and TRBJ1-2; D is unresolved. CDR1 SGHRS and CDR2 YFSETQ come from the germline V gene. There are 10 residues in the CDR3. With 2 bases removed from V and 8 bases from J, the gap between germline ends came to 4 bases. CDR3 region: CASSFKGYTF. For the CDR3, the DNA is TGCGCCAGCAGCTTTAAGGGCTACACCTTC.

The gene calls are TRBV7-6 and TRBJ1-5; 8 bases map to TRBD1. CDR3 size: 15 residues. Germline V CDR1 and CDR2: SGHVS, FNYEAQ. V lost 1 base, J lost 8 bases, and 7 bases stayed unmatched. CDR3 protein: CASSLEGTGAEPQHF. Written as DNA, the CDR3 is TGTGCCAGCAGCTTAGAGGGGACAGGTGCGGAGCCCCAGCATTTT.

CDR3 bases: TGCAGCGACCAGACCCTCGGCGGGGGCTACACCTTC. Translation gives CSDQTLGGGYTF. The V call is TRBV29-1, the J call TRBJ1-2; D is uncertain. Germline values: CDR1 SQVTM, CDR2 ANQGSEA. V was cut by 7 bases and J by 8 bases, with 17 bases left in between. The CDR3 is made up of 12 amino acids.

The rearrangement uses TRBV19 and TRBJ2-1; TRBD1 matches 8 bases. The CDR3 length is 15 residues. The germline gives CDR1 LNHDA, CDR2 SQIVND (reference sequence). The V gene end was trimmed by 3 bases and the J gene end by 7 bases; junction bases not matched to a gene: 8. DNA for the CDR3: TGTGCCAGTAGTATCTCAAGGACAGGGCAGAATGAGCAGTTCTTC. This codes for CASSISRTGQNEQFF.

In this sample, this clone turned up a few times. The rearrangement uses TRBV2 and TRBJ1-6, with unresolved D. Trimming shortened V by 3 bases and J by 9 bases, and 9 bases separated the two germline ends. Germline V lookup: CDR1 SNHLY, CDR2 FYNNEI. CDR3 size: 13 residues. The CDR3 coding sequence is TGTGCCAGCAGTGATGGGCAGACTTCACCCCTCCACTTT. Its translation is CASSDGQTSPLHF.

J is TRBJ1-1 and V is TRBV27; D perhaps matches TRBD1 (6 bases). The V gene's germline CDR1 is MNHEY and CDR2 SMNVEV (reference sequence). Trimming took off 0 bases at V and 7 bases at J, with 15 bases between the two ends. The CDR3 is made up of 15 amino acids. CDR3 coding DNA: TGTGCCAGCAGTTTATCAGATTCGGACAGTAATGAAGCTTTCTTT. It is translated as CASSLSDSDSNEAFF.

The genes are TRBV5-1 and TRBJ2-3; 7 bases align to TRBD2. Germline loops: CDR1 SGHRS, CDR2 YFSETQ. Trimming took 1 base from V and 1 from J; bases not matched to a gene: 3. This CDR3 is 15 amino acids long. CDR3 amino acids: CASSLSSGGTDTQYF. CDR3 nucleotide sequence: TGCGCCAGCAGCTTGTCTAGCGGAGGCACAGATACGCAGTATTTT.

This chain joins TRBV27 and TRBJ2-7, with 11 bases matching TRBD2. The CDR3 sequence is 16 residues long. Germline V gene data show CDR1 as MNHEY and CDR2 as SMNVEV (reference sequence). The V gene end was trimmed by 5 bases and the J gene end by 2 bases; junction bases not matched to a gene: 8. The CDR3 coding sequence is TGTGCCAGCAGTCCGAAAACTAGCGGGGGCCCCTACGAGCAGTACTTC. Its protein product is CASSPKTSGGPYEQYF.

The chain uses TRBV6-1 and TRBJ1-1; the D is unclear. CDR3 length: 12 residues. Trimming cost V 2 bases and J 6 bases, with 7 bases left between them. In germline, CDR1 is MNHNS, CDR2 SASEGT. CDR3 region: CASSERKPEAFF. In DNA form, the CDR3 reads TGTGCCAGCAGTGAAAGGAAACCTGAAGCTTTCTTT.

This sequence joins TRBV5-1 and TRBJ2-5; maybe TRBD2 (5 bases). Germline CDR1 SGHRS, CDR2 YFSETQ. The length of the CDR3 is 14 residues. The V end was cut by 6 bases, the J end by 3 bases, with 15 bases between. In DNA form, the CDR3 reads TGCGCCAGCACCCCAGGATCGGGGAAAGAGACCCAGTACTTC. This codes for CASTPGSGKETQYF.